These 29 T cell receptor beta chains were all obtained from the same sample, sequenced in a study of blood T cell repertoires in COVID-19. Sequenced by immunoSEQ multiplex PCR; TCRdb stores in-frame clones only, minus some. The data hold over 150,000 clones, with 85% to 95% observed a single time. The sequenced material came from peripheral blood. All receptors derive from a man younger than 40 with COVID-19, enrolled during active disease.

Of note for this clone: One end of the junction varies from germline; a read error may be responsible. J is TRBJ1-2 and V is TRBV5-6; D call uncertain. CDR3 length: 11 residues. In germline, CDR1 is SGHDT, CDR2 YYEEEE. CDR3: CASSLIYRYTF. The CDR3 DNA reads TGTGCCAGCAGCTTAATCTATCGCTACACCTTC. The full variable domain, with the rest looked up from reference TRBV5-6 and TRBJ1-2, is DAGVTQSPTHLIKTRGQQVTLRCSPKSGHDTVSWYQQALGQGPQFIFQYYEEEERQRGNFPDRFSGHQFPNYSSELNVNALLLGDSALYLCASSLIYRYTFGSGTRLTVV.

Concerning this clone: In the same sample, other DNA sequences code for this CDR3. J is TRBJ2-7 and V is TRBV5-1; 7 bases agree with TRBD1. Germline CDR1 SGHRS, CDR2 YFSETQ. V was pared by 1 base and J by 1 base, with 5 bases of the junction left unmatched. The CDR3 runs to 15 residues. The CDR3 loop is CASSLKGGLSYEQYF. The CDR3 bases are TGCGCCAGCAGCTTGAAAGGGGGCCTGTCCTACGAGCAGTACTTC.

The V and J genes are TRBV6-5 and TRBJ1-1; 12 bases line up with TRBD1. V trimming: 6 bases; J trimming: 2 bases; junction bases outside the gene matches: 4. The CDR3 consists of 15 residues. In germline, CDR1 is MNHEY, CDR2 SVGAGI. The CDR3 sequence is CASRGQGAVNTEAFF. CDR3 bases: TGTGCCAGCAGGGGACAGGGGGCGGTAAACACTGAAGCTTTCTTT.

The chain joins TRBV30 to TRBJ1-5; TRBD1 matches at 11 bases. The V segment lost 0 bases and the J segment 2 bases; nucleotides outside the gene matches: 9. From germline, CDR1 is GTSNPN and CDR2 SVGIG (reference sequence). There are 18 residues in the CDR3. For the CDR3, the DNA is TGTGCCTGGAGTGTACAAGGACAGGGGGCAAGTGGCAATCAGCCCCAGCATTTT. This encodes CAWSVQGQGASGNQPQHF.

The chain couples TRBV18 to TRBJ1-6; 8 nucleotides align to TRBD1. This CDR3 is 18 amino acids long. The ends lost 6 bases at V and 5 bases at J; junction bases unmatched: 15. Per the germline V gene, CDR1 is KGHSH and CDR2 is LQKENI. The CDR3 bases are TGTGCCAGCTCTCACCGACAGACAGGGGCCGACGATAATTCACCCCTCCACTTT. Residues: CASSHRQTGADDNSPLHF.

This clone was observed once. The chain recombines TRBV6-5 with TRBJ1-6, with TRBD1 matching over 7 bases. This CDR3 contains 15 residues. V was pared by 7 bases and J by 5 bases, with 8 bases of the junction left unmatched. The germline V gene encodes CDR1 MNHEY and CDR2 SVGAGI. DNA for the CDR3: TGTGCCAGCAACCCCCGGGACAGAGATAATTCACCCCTCCACTTT. Encoded protein: CASNPRDRDNSPLHF.

This sequence joins TRBV3-1 (or the pseudogene TRBV3-2) and TRBJ1-2, with D possibly TRBD1 on 6 matching bases. Deletions cut 2 bases from V and 8 bases from J, with 18 bases between. The germline gives CDR1 LGHDT, CDR2 YNNKEL (reference sequence). The CDR3 spans 15 residues. CDR3 sequence reads: CASSQRGAGAGGYTF. In DNA form, the CDR3 reads TGTGCCAGCAGCCAAAGGGGAGCGGGGGCTGGGGGCTACACCTTC.

The table lists this clone with a few counts. The chain uses TRBV3-1 (or the pseudogene TRBV3-2) and TRBJ1-5; unclear D gene. The CDR3 is 15 amino acids. The germline V and J ends were trimmed by 0 bases and 3 bases, with 9 bases remaining between them. Germline CDR1 is LGHDT and CDR2 is YNNKEL (reference sequence). CDR3 sequence: CASSQDVRVNQPQHF. CDR3 DNA: TGTGCCAGCAGCCAAGATGTGCGGGTCAATCAGCCCCAGCATTTT.

The chain uses TRBV6-2 or TRBV6-3 and TRBJ2-5; D remains unclear. Between the trimmed V and J ends, which lost 4 bases and 5 bases, there was a span of 5 bases. The V gene's germline CDR1 is MNHEY and CDR2 SVGEGT. The CDR3 has 11 residues. The CDR3 bases are TGTGCCAGCAGTTTCCCGGAGACCCAGTACTTC. Translated, it gives CASSFPETQYF.

The genes are TRBV7-9 and TRBJ1-2; D unclear. This CDR3 region has 13 residues. Per the germline V gene, CDR1 is SEHNR and CDR2 is FQNEAQ (reference sequence). Between the trimmed V and J ends, which lost 6 bases and 7 bases, there was a span of 15 bases. The CDR3 DNA is TGTGCCAGCAGTGACCCCCAGGAGGCTGGCTACACCTTC. It codes for CASSDPQEAGYTF.

V gene TRBV11-2 combines with J gene TRBJ2-7, with a tentative D call TRBD1 (5 bases). The V gene's germline CDR1 is SGHAT and CDR2 FQNNGV. Trimming took 5 bases from V and 6 from J, leaving 14 bases between them. The CDR3 length is 13 residues. The CDR3 loop reads CASSAIQVGEQYF. The CDR3 DNA sequence: TGTGCCAGCAGCGCCATACAGGTCGGCGAGCAGTACTTC.

This clone was picked up one time. The chain employs TRBV7-6 and TRBJ2-1, with TRBD1 matching 8 bases. This CDR3 is built from 14 residues. V shed 3 bases and J 4 bases; nucleotides not matched to a gene: 2. Germline lookup yields CDR1 SGHVS and CDR2 FNYEAQ. The CDR3 spells CASSLTGEYNEQFF. Here the CDR3 DNA reads TGTGCCAGCAGCTTGACAGGGGAATACAATGAGCAGTTCTTC.

This chain connects TRBV6-2 or TRBV6-3 to TRBJ1-4, with 10 bases that match TRBD1. Losses at the gene ends were 6 bases for V and 4 bases for J; bases not matched to a gene: 8. The CDR3 length is 16 residues. Germline V gives CDR1 MNHEY, CDR2 SVGEGT. The CDR3 nucleotides read TGTGCCAGCAGCCCCGACAGGGGGCGGGGTAATGAAAAACTGTTTTTT. It is translated as CASSPDRGRGNEKLFF.

The chain recombines TRBV5-6 with TRBJ1-3; tentative D call: TRBD1 (5 bases). The germline V gene encodes CDR1 SGHDT and CDR2 YYEEEE. Trimming left V 0 bases short and J 4 bases short, with 5 bases between. This CDR3 spans 13 amino acids. DNA of the CDR3: TGTGCCAGCAGCTTGGCAGGGGGAAACACCATATATTTT. Its protein is CASSLAGGNTIYF.

The chain joins TRBV10-2 to TRBJ1-3; TRBD1 matches at 12 bases. V shed 6 bases and J 4 bases; nucleotides not matched to a gene: 4. The CDR3 extends over 15 amino acids. Germline assignment: CDR1 WSHSY and CDR2 SAAADI. CDR3 sequence reads: CASRGDRGPGNTIYF. The CDR3 DNA is TGCGCCAGCAGGGGGGACAGGGGGCCCGGAAACACCATATATTTT.

The rearrangement links TRBV6-5 to TRBJ2-7; 9 bases fit TRBD1. The V segment lost 6 bases and the J segment 7 bases; nucleotides outside the gene matches: 10. This CDR3 comprises 14 residues. The germline V gene encodes CDR1 MNHEY and CDR2 SVGAGI. The CDR3 DNA is TGTGCCAGCAGGAGAATGACAGGGGGGGGTGAGCAGTACTTC. It specifies CASRRMTGGGEQYF.

V usage is TRBV4-2 and J usage is TRBJ1-6; tentative D call: TRBD1 (5 bases). V was clipped by 0 bases and J by 7 bases, with 7 bases between them. The CDR3 contains 14 residues. CDR1 is LGHNA, CDR2 YNFKEQ, per germline. CDR3 DNA sequence: TGTGCCAGCAGCCAAGAGGGGCAGAATTCACCCCTCCACTTT. It translates to CASSQEGQNSPLHF.

This clone appeared a single time. The chain recombines TRBV30 with TRBJ1-2; D is ambiguous. Trimming removed 4 bases at V and 8 bases at J, with 14 bases between. Germline assignment: CDR1 GTSNPN and CDR2 SVGIG (reference sequence). The CDR3 extends over 12 amino acids. CDR3 sequence reads: CAWKATTFGYTF. As DNA, the CDR3 is TGTGCCTGGAAGGCGACTACCTTCGGCTACACCTTC.

The chain recombines TRBV13 with TRBJ2-3, with 7 bases that match TRBD1. Germline values: CDR1 PRHDT, CDR2 FYEKMQ (reference sequence). The V gene end was trimmed by 5 bases and the J gene end by 3 bases; junction bases not matched to a gene: 5. The CDR3 covers 14 residues. CDR3: CASSLRQGTDTQYF. The CDR3 nucleotides are TGTGCCAGCAGCCTCCGACAGGGTACAGATACGCAGTATTTT.

The V gene is TRBV3-1 (or the pseudogene TRBV3-2), the J gene TRBJ1-4; D gene ambiguous. The CDR3 is 11 residues long. Per the germline V gene, CDR1 is LGHDT and CDR2 is YNNKEL (reference sequence). V was pared by 0 bases and J by 10 bases, with 3 bases between. The CDR3 coding sequence is TGTGCCAGCAGCCAAGATCGAAAACTGTTTTTT. It specifies CASSQDRKLFF.

V usage is TRBV15 and J usage is TRBJ1-4; TRBD1 agrees at 8 bases. This CDR3 is built from 18 residues. Germline V gene lookup returns CDR1 LNHNV and CDR2 YYDKDF (reference sequence). With 0 bases clipped from V and 3 bases from J, the junction kept 9 bases outside the gene matches. CDR3 coding DNA: TGTGCCACCAGCAGAGATGGGGCAGGGGGCCCTCCTAATGAAAAACTGTTTTTT. It encodes CATSRDGAGGPPNEKLFF.

The V call is TRBV5-1, the J call TRBJ2-5, with 8 bases that match TRBD2. The CDR3 length is 15 residues. V lost 0 bases and J lost 4; bases outside the gene matches: 5. Germline values: CDR1 SGHRS, CDR2 YFSETQ. The CDR3 is CASSLDGGARETQYF. As DNA, the CDR3 is TGCGCCAGCAGCTTGGACGGGGGGGCCAGAGAGACCCAGTACTTC.

The rearrangement joins TRBV21-1 to TRBJ1-5; TRBD1 reflects the table's D call only, with no check against the DNA. TRBV21-1 is a recognized pseudogene. The length of the CDR3 is 16 residues. The DNA for the CDR3 is TGTGCCAGCAGCAAGTGGGACAGGGGACAAAATCAGCCCCAGCATTTT. It codes for CASSKWDRGQNQPQHF.

The chain combines TRBV5-4 with TRBJ2-2; 9 nucleotides align to TRBD1. J lost 5 bases, V lost 6 bases, and 8 bases had no gene match. This CDR3 comprises 15 residues. CDR1 and CDR2 from the germline V gene are SGHNT and YYREEE (reference sequence). Written as DNA, the CDR3 is TGTGCCAGCAAGTCAGGACAGGGGAGGACCGGGGAGCTGTTTTTT. Translating gives CASKSGQGRTGELFF.

The chain carries TRBV27 and TRBJ1-2; TRBD1 agrees at 12 bases. The CDR3 is 15 residues long. Germline CDR1 and CDR2: MNHEY and SMNVEV (reference sequence). V trimming: 8 bases; J trimming: 5 bases; junction bases outside the gene matches: 9. Here the CDR3 reads CASHAPGQGAYGYTF. The CDR3 DNA sequence: TGTGCCAGCCATGCTCCGGGACAGGGGGCTTATGGCTACACCTTC.

V gene TRBV28 combines with J gene TRBJ2-1, with TRBD2 as a possible D gene (7 bases). V shed 3 bases and J shed 8 bases, with 17 bases lying between them. Germline V lookup: CDR1 MDHEN, CDR2 SYDVKM. The CDR3 has 15 residues. The DNA of the CDR3 is TGTGCCAGCAGTTTTGGCGGGGGCCTGCGGGATGAGCAGTTCTTC. It codes for CASSFGGGLRDEQFF.

This clone was found a few times. This chain connects TRBV16 to TRBJ1-5; 8 bases line up with TRBD1. Per germline, CDR1 KGHSY and CDR2 FQNENV. The CDR3 loop spans 15 amino acids. Trimming cost V 2 bases and J 2 bases; bases outside gene matches: 2. CDR3: CASSQQTGGNQPQHF. CDR3 sequence (DNA): TGTGCCAGCAGCCAACAGACAGGGGGCAATCAGCCCCAGCATTTT. The variable domain in full, completed from reference TRBV16 and TRBJ1-5, reads GEEVAQTPKHLVRGEGQKAKLYCAPIKGHSYVFWYQQVLKNEFKFLISFQNENVFDETGMPKERFSAKCLPNSPCSLEIQATKLEDSAVYFCASSQQTGGNQPQHFGDGTRLSIL.

The J gene is TRBJ1-5, the V gene TRBV5-5, with TRBD1 identical over 7 bases. This CDR3 has 20 amino acids. Germline V gene sequence: CDR1 SGHKS, CDR2 YYEKEE (reference sequence). The trim removed 6 bases at V and 0 bases at J, leaving 21 bases unmatched. The CDR3 nucleotides are TGTGCCAGCAACAAACCCAGGGGGACGGGACCGGTTAATAGCAATCAGCCCCAGCATTTT. Translation: CASNKPRGTGPVNSNQPQHF.

The chain joins TRBV2 to TRBJ2-7; 8 bases match TRBD1. Losses at the gene ends were 6 bases for V and 3 bases for J; bases not matched to a gene: 7. Germline V gives CDR1 SNHLY, CDR2 FYNNEI. The CDR3 spans 14 residues. Written as DNA, the CDR3 is TGTGCCAGCAGCCGACAGGGGACCAACTACGAGCAGTACTTC. It translates to CASSRQGTNYEQYF.